Below, one TCR beta chain is given with its context. CDR1 is SGHTA and CDR2 is FQGTGA in the germline V gene. This CDR3 contains 14 residues. Losses at the gene ends were 5 bases for V and 4 bases for J; bases not matched to a gene: 4. The data are from a study of blood T cell repertoires in COVID-19. Source study methods: Counts of nucleated cells, estimated from reference gene primer amplification, were obtained. Using immunoSEQ multiplex PCR, the repertoire was profiled, and TCRdb retains in-frame clones only, with some absent. The V and J calls and the clone size are those of that table, but D and trimming were determined from the DNA. Here the sample spans around 370,000 clones, roughly 89% being singletons.

The sequenced material came from peripheral blood. The chain uses TRBV7-3 and TRBJ2-3; 9 bases agree with TRBD1. The clonotype was recovered from a man younger than 30 with active or convalescent COVID-19. CDR3: CASSGTGTADTQYF. Here the CDR3 DNA reads TGTGCCAGCAGCGGGACAGGGACCGCAGATACGCAGTATTTT.